This TCR beta chain was obtained from a study of molecular identifiers for immune sequencing clone quantification. Using 10%, 30% or 50% RNA, naive CD8 libraries were derived from approximately 20,000 to 980,000 sorted cells. A note on this clonotype: A much more abundant neighbour one base away suggests this may be a read error.

This CDR3 has 13 amino acids. The ends were cut back, 8 bases at V and 5 bases at J, with 19 bases in the middle. Per germline, CDR1 SQVTM and CDR2 ANQGSEA. TCRdb processed the PCR reads anew with MiXCR; each CDR3 protein has one entry. The table records about 97,000 distinct CDR3 sequences, around 24% of them present only once. This clonotype was sampled from a human donor in good health. Some libraries in this study had Jurkat cell RNA spiked in. The V and J genes are TRBV29-1 and TRBJ2-7, with no clear D. The source material was naive CD8+ T cells from blood, with Jurkat cell RNA spiked in. Documented subset: FACS-sorted CD8+CD4-CCR7+CD45RA+ naive T cells. Written as DNA, the CDR3 is TGCAGCTTCCGCGGCCGCCTAGGGAACGAGCAGTACTTC. Encoded protein: CSFRGRLGNEQYF.